The clone carrying this T cell receptor (beta chain) has just a few counts. This CDR3 contains 14 residues. Germline V CDR1 and CDR2: SEHNR, FQNEAQ (reference sequence). Losses at the gene ends were 5 bases for V and 3 bases for J; bases not matched to a gene: 7. The source of the sample is a study of beta chain features in type 1 diabetes. Reverse transcribing all isolated RNA meant expressed TCRB transcripts were sequenced. TCRdb's table, derived via immunoSEQ multiplex PCR, lists solely in-frame clones and lacks some. The sample lists roughly 150,000 clones, more than 9.5% occurring once. This TCR was recovered from a man aged 18 to 35 in good health. The chain is built from TRBV7-9 and TRBJ2-7; 7 nucleotides agree with TRBD1. The sequencing sample was made of central memory CD4+ T cells from blood. CDR3 bases: TGTGCCAGCAGCCTTACGGGACAGAACTACGAGCAGTACTTC. It specifies CASSLTGQNYEQYF.